This TCR beta chain was observed in a study of blood T cell repertoires in COVID-19 (dated by TCRdb to 2020 to 2022). As for the study more broadly: Collaborator samples came from the United States, Italy and Spain and covered acute and convalescent phases of COVID-19. The material from the prospective study consisted of cDNA or gDNA derived from T cells, B-cell-depleted T cells, or PBMCs. The dataset comprised deeply sampled blood TCRbeta repertoires from subjects exposed to, actively infected with, or recovered from COVID-19. The repertoires were released in a freely available public database meant as a resource for research on the immune response to SARS-CoV-2. Samples were obtained from the ongoing ImmuneRACE study (first 160 participants) and from some 1,200 subjects provided by 6 global collaborators. Sample metadata almost always included a de-identified subject ID, COVID-19 status, age in years and sex. Where HLA class I and class II types were available, the types were taken from metadata supplied by the sample provider, not from assay-based typing. Overall results and qualifications from the work: The amount of clinical and demographic metadata varied by source and participant and was provided uncurated.

About this clone: Its target antigen remains unknown. Per-base quality was not reported, and no clone a single base away is much larger than it.

TCRbeta CDR3 regions were amplified from genomic DNA by means of the immunoSEQ Assay, a bias-controlled multiplex PCR. The published analysis was carried out like this. Within the assay, amplification of reference gene primers was used to estimate how many nucleated cells each sample contained. To quantify the absolute abundance of each unique TCRbeta CDR3 rearrangement, sequence reads were collapsed and filtered. For each sample, productive Simpson clonality was calculated as the square root of Simpson's diversity index over productive rearrangements. TCRdb limited this immuneACCESS table to in-frame rearrangements with V and J called. A share of clones is missing; checked studies link under half to unresolved V genes, and the rest is unexplained. V and J calls and clone size are those listed in that table; D and trimming were worked out from the DNA. Recorded for this sample are 60,000 to 70,000 clones; 70% to 90% of them occurred a single time. The biggest ten clones account for over 9% of the sample.

In the prospective study, participants were 18 to 89 years old, resided in approximately 25 geographic areas of the United States, and were enrolled through a virtual design. Cohort assignment in the prospective study relied on participant-reported clinical history from a screening survey and a study questionnaire. Recovered participants in ImmuneRACE Cohort 3 were defined as having two consecutive negative NP/OP PCR tests, clearance from a healthcare professional, or resolution of symptoms. Each participant in the prospective study had whole blood, serum and a nasopharyngeal or oropharyngeal swab collected by mobile phlebotomists. Additional blood draws and questionnaires over an approximately 2-month period could optionally be provided by prospective study participants. Before DNA extraction, prospective study blood samples were shipped either frozen or at room temperature. From the cysteine through the phenylalanine, the CDR3 covers 15 amino acids. The CDR3 DNA has 45 bases and is translated from base 1. CDR1 and CDR2 were assigned from the germline V gene as MDHEN and SYDVKM. V was cut back by 1 base and J by 5 bases, leaving a gap of 14 bases between them.

This clonotype was obtained from a woman in her thirties or forties who had recovered from COVID-19. Source material: PBMCs or T cells enriched from blood (not recorded which). The rearrangement combines TRBV28 with TRBJ1-1, with the D gene not clear enough to name. The encoded CDR3 is CASSLLKGSGTEAFF. The nucleotide sequence reads TGTGCCAGCAGTTTATTAAAGGGTTCGGGGACTGAAGCTTTCTTT.